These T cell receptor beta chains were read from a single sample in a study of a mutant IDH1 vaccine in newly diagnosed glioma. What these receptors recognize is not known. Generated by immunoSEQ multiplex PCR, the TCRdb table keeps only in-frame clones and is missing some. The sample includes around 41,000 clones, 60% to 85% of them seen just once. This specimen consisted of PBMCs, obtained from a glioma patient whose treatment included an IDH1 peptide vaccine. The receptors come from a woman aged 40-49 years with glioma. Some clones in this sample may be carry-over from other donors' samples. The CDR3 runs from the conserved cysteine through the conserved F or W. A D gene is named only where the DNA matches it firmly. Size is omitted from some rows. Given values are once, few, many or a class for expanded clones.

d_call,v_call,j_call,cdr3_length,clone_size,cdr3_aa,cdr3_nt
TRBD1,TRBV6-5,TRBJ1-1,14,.,CASSYTNRGTEAFF,TGTGCCAGCAGTTACACCAACAGGGGGACTGAAGCTTTCTTT
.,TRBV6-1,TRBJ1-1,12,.,CASSKSNTEAFF,TGTGCCAGCAGTAAATCGAACACTGAAGCTTTCTTT
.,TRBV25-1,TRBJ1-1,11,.,CAVRGGPEAFF,TGTGCCGTCAGGGGAGGACCTGAAGCTTTCTTT
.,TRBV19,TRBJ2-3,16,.,CASSPAPPGVADTQYF,TGTGCCAGTAGCCCAGCCCCGCCAGGGGTGGCAGATACGCAGTATTTT
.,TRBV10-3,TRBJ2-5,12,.,CAIAAEQETQYF,TGTGCCATCGCGGCGGAACAAGAGACCCAGTACTTC
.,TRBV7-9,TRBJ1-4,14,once,CASSLAATNEKLFF,TGTGCCAGCAGCTTAGCGGCAACTAATGAAAAACTGTTTTTT
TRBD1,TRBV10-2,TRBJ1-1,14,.,CASTRDRTYTEAFF,TGCGCCAGCACCAGGGACAGGACTTACACTGAAGCTTTCTTT
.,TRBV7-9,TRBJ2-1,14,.,CASSFEGTNNEQFF,TGTGCCAGCAGCTTTGAGGGGACAAACAATGAGCAGTTCTTC
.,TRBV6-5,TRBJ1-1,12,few,CAAWDGATEAFF,TGTGCCGCATGGGACGGGGCCACTGAAGCTTTCTTT
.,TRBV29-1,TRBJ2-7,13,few,CSVEEEEWNEQYF,TGCAGCGTTGAAGAGGAGGAATGGAACGAGCAGTACTTC
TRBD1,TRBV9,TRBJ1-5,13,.,CASSGQGNQPQHF,TGTGCCAGCAGCGGACAGGGGAATCAGCCCCAGCATTTT
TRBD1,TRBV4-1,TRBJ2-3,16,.,CASSQVGDRVTDTQYF,TGCGCCAGCAGCCAAGTTGGGGACAGGGTAACAGATACGCAGTATTTT
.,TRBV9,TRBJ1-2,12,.,CASSVDRYGYTF,TGTGCCAGCAGCGTGGACAGATATGGCTACACCTTC
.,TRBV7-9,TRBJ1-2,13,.,CAQEASEAGGYTF,TGTGCCCAGGAGGCCTCCGAAGCAGGTGGCTACACCTTC
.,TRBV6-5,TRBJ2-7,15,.,CASSNVTVGTYEQYF,TGTGCCAGCTCAAACGTGACTGTGGGTACCTACGAGCAGTACTTC
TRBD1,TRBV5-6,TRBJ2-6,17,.,CASSNRQGWSGANVLTF,TGTGCCAGCAGCAACCGACAGGGGTGGTCTGGGGCCAACGTCCTGACTTTC
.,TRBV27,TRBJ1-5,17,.,CASSLGGGAYSNQPQHF,TGTGCCAGCAGTTTAGGTGGGGGAGCCTATAGCAATCAGCCCCAGCATTTT
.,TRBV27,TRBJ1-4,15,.,CASSLIGSPNEKLFF,TGTGCCAGCAGTTTAATCGGTAGCCCTAATGAAAAACTGTTTTTT
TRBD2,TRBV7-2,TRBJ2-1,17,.,CASSLGLAGVSYNEQFF,TGTGCCAGCAGCTTAGGCCTAGCGGGGGTCTCGTACAATGAGCAGTTCTTC
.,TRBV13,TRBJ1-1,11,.,CASSRRAEAFF,TGTGCCAGCAGCCGGCGGGCTGAAGCTTTCTTT
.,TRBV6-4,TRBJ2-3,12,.,CASRHSTDTQYF,TGTGCCAGCAGGCACAGCACAGATACGCAGTATTTT
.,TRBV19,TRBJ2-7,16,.,CASSISGLRKSYEQYF,TGTGCCAGTAGTATAAGCGGCTTACGGAAGAGTTACGAGCAGTACTTC
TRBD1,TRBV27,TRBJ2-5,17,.,CASSPLPGQGAGETQYF,TGTGCCAGCAGTCCCCTCCCGGGACAGGGGGCTGGAGAGACCCAGTACTTC
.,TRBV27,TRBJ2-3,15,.,CASSKGRGPGDTQYF,TGTGCCAGCAGTAAGGGACGGGGGCCAGGTGATACGCAGTATTTT
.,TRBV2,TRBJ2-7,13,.,CASSERVSYEQYF,TGTGCCAGCAGTGAACGGGTGTCCTACGAGCAGTACTTC
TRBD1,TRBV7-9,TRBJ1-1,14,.,CASSPGQGNTEAFF,TGTGCCAGCAGCCCGGGACAGGGGAACACTGAAGCTTTCTTT
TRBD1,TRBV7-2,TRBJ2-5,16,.,CASSLAGTGAGETQYF,TGTGCCAGCAGCCTCGCCGGGACAGGGGCGGGGGAGACCCAGTACTTC
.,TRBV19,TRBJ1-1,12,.,CASCQGSTEAFF,TGTGCCAGTTGCCAGGGGAGCACTGAAGCTTTCTTT
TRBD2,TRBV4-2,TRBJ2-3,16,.,CASSQGGGGLEDTQYF,TGTGCCAGCAGCCAAGGTGGGGGGGGACTGGAGGATACGCAGTATTTT
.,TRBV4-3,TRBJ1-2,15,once,CASSQDGRGSYGYTF,TGCGCCAGCAGCCAAGATGGTAGGGGCAGCTATGGCTACACCTTC
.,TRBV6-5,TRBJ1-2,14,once,CASSYSRTNYGYTF,TGTGCCAGCAGTTACTCGAGGACCAACTATGGCTACACCTTC
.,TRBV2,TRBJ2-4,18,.,CASSVGGSAMLAKNIQYF,TGTGCCAGCAGTGTTGGAGGTAGCGCGATGCTAGCCAAAAACATTCAGTACTTC
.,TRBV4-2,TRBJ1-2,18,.,CASSQGGVFWTPSDGYTF,TGTGCCAGCAGCCAAGGGGGAGTCTTCTGGACCCCTAGTGATGGCTACACCTTC
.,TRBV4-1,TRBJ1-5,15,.,CASSRVVGSNQPQHF,TGCGCCAGCAGCCGGGTGGTGGGGAGCAATCAGCCCCAGCATTTT
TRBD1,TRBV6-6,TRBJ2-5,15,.,CASSTGGNVGETQYF,TGTGCCAGCAGTACAGGGGGCAACGTAGGAGAGACCCAGTACTTC
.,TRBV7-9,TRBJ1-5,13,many,CASSSEAHQPQHF,TGTGCCAGCAGCTCCGAGGCCCATCAGCCCCAGCATTTT
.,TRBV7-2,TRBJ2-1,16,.,CASSLDSGISYNEQFF,TGTGCCAGCAGCTTAGATTCCGGGATTTCCTACAATGAGCAGTTCTTC
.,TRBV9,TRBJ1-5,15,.,CASSAYGASNQPQHF,TGTGCCAGCAGCGCCTACGGGGCAAGCAATCAGCCCCAGCATTTT
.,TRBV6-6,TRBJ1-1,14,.,CASSYQRVNTEAFF,TGTGCCAGCAGTTATCAACGGGTGAACACTGAAGCTTTCTTT
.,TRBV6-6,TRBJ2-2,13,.,CASSRGVTGELFF,TGTGCCAGCAGCCGAGGGGTCACCGGGGAGCTGTTTTTT
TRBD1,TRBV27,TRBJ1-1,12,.,CASSYGQGNAFF,TGTGCCAGCAGCTACGGACAGGGGAATGCTTTCTTT
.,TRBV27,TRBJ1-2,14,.,CASSSRTGPYGYTF,TGTGCCAGCAGTTCAAGAACAGGGCCCTATGGCTACACCTTC
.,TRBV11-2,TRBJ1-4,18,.,CASSLGRGEGRKVVKLFF,TGTGCCAGCAGCTTAGGCCGCGGAGAGGGGCGCAAGGTCGTAAAACTGTTTTTT
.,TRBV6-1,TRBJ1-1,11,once,CASSERTEAFF,TGTGCCAGCAGTGAAAGGACTGAAGCTTTCTTT
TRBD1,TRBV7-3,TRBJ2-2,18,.,CASSPKPGAGGNTGELFF,TGTGCCAGCAGCCCCAAACCAGGAGCAGGGGGCAACACCGGGGAGCTGTTTTTT
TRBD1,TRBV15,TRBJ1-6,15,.,CATSRSNRGEAPLHF,TGTGCCACCAGCAGAAGTAACAGGGGGGAGGCACCCCTCCACTTT
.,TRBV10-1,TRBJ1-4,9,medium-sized,CATQEKLFF,TGCGCCACACAAGAAAAACTGTTTTTT
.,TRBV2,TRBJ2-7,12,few,CASHPEGGEQYF,TGTGCCAGCCACCCCGAAGGTGGTGAGCAGTACTTC
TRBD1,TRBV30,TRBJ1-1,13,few,CAWSQGAHTEAFF,TGTGCCTGGAGTCAGGGGGCTCACACTGAAGCTTTCTTT
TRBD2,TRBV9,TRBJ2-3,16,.,CASSVDGGGYTDTQYF,TGTGCCAGCAGCGTAGACGGCGGGGGGTACACAGATACGCAGTATTTT
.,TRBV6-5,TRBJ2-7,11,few,CASSYYGEQYF,TGTGCCAGCAGTTATTACGGGGAGCAGTACTTC
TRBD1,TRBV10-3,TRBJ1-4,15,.,CAVGTGAQGNEKLFF,TGTGCCGTAGGGACAGGGGCCCAAGGGAATGAAAAACTGTTTTTT
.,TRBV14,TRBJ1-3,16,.,CASSQGSQSSGNTIYF,TGTGCCAGCAGCCAAGGCAGCCAGAGCTCTGGAAACACCATATATTTT
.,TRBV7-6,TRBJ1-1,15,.,CASSFLRGENTEAFF,TGTGCCAGCAGCTTTCTCAGGGGAGAGAACACTGAAGCTTTCTTT
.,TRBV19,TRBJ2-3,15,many,CASQVGDGYTDTQYF,TGTGCCAGCCAAGTGGGAGACGGCTACACAGATACGCAGTATTTT
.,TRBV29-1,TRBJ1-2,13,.,CSVKGGQFYGYTF,TGCAGCGTTAAAGGGGGTCAGTTCTATGGCTACACCTTC
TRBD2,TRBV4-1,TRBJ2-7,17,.,CASSQAGTSGTTYEQYF,TGCGCCAGCAGCCAGGCCGGGACTAGCGGGACCACCTACGAGCAGTACTTC